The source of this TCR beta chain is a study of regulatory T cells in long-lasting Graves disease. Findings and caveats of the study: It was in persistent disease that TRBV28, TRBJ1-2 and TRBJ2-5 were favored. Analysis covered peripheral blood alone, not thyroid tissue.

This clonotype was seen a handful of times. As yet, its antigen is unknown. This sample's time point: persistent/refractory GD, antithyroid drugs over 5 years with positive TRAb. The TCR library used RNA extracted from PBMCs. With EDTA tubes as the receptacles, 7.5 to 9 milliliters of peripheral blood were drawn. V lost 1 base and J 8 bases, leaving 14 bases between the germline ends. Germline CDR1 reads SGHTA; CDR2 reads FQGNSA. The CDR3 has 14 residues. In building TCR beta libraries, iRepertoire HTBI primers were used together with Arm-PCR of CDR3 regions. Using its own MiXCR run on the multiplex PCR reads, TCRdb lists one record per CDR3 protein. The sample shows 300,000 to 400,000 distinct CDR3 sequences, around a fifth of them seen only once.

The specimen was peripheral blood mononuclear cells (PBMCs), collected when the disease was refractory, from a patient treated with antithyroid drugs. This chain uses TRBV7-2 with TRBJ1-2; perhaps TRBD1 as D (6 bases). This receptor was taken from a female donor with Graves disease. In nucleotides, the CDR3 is TGTGCCAGCAGCTTAGGGATCGGGGGGCGAGGCTACACCTTC. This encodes CASSLGIGGRGYTF.